Each of the 25 T cell receptor beta chains below was sequenced from the same sample in a study of cytomegalovirus exposure and HLA in healthy donors. Primers for the PCR totalled 60 Vbeta and 13 Jbeta. This table comes from immunoSEQ multiplex PCR, and its TCRdb copy is limited to in-frame clones, with some not included. This sample carries more than 85,000 clones, 80% of them seen once, and the ten largest clones take 2.5% to 3%. The specimen sequenced was PBMCs. The receptors here all came from a woman aged 55-70 years in good health and CMV-seropositive.

The DNA for the CDR3 is TGTGCCAGCAGCGTAGACCGGAGGGGAACTGGAAACACCATATATTTT. Its protein product is CASSVDRRGTGNTIYF. The rearrangement uses TRBV9 and TRBJ1-3; tentative D call: TRBD1 (5 bases). CDR3 length equals 16 residues. Germline CDR1 reads SGDLS; CDR2 reads YYNGEE. The V end lost 0 bases, the J end lost 2 bases, and 12 bases lay between the germline ends.

V usage is TRBV5-4 and J usage is TRBJ1-2, with no clear D. This CDR3 has 13 residues. V lost 0 bases to trimming and J lost 2 bases, with 5 bases between them. CDR1 and CDR2 from the germline V gene are SGHNT and YYREEE (reference sequence). The CDR3 sequence is CASSLDRNYGYTF. Here the CDR3 DNA reads TGTGCCAGCAGCTTGGATCGGAACTATGGCTACACCTTC.

The V gene is TRBV6-5, the J gene TRBJ2-7; 7 bases agree with TRBD1. This CDR3 region has 13 residues. J gave up 3 bases and V 4 bases, and 3 bases lay outside the gene matches. CDR1 is MNHEY, CDR2 SVGAGI, per germline. CDR3: CASSSWDSYEQYF. CDR3 sequence (DNA): TGTGCCAGCAGTTCCTGGGACAGCTACGAGCAGTACTTC.

The chain recombines TRBV19 with TRBJ1-2; TRBD1 agrees at 7 bases. This CDR3 is 14 amino acids long. Germline V gene data show CDR1 as LNHDA and CDR2 as SQIVND (reference sequence). J was trimmed by 1 base and V by 6 bases; bases with no gene match: 5. The CDR3 nucleotides read TGTGCCAGTAGACGACAGGGAATTAACTATGGCTACACCTTC. Translation: CASRRQGINYGYTF.

This chain joins TRBV7-2 and TRBJ2-7; 10 bases line up with TRBD2. In germline, CDR1 is SGHTA, CDR2 FQGNSA. Unmatched junction bases numbered 6, after V lost 2 bases and J lost 2 bases. The CDR3 contains 16 residues. The CDR3 loop reads CASSLSRTSGAYEQYF. CDR3 nucleotides: TGTGCCAGCAGCTTATCACGGACTAGCGGAGCCTACGAGCAGTACTTC.

The CDR3 spells CASSYGQGNSGNTIYF. For the CDR3, the DNA is TGCGCCAGCAGCTATGGACAGGGCAACTCTGGAAACACCATATATTTT. The genes are TRBV5-1 and TRBJ1-3; 8 bases are shared with TRBD1. This CDR3 contains 16 residues. V lost 3 bases, J lost 0 bases, and 5 bases stayed unmatched. Looked up from germline, CDR1 is SGHRS and CDR2 is YFSETQ. The complete variable domain, with remaining parts taken from reference TRBV5-1 and TRBJ1-3, reads KAGVTQTPRYLIKTRGQQVTLSCSPISGHRSVSWYQQTPGQGLQFLFEYFSETQRNKGNFPGRFSGRQFSNSRSEMNVSTLELGDSALYLCASSYGQGNSGNTIYFGEGSWLTVV.

The CDR3 region has the DNA TGTGCCAGCAGCGTATCCCTCGGACAGGGGAGTGACTATGGCTACACCTTC. Translating gives CASSVSLGQGSDYGYTF. This sequence joins TRBV9 and TRBJ1-2, with 9 bases that match TRBD1. CDR3 length: 17 amino acids. V dropped 1 base and J dropped 3; count of bases not matched to a gene: 10. Germline CDR1 SGDLS, CDR2 YYNGEE. Variable domain in full (rest from reference TRBV9 and TRBJ1-2): DSGVTQTPKHLITATGQRVTLRCSPRSGDLSVYWYQQSLDQGLQFLIQYYNGEERAKGNILERFSAQQFPDLHSELNLSSLELGDSALYFCASSVSLGQGSDYGYTFGSGTRLTVV.

This clone was observed a few times. The rearrangement uses TRBV7-9 and TRBJ2-7; 9 bases fit TRBD2. This CDR3 comprises 14 residues. Germline V gene data show CDR1 as SEHNR and CDR2 as FQNEAQ (reference sequence). V gave up 1 base and J gave up 6 bases; unmatched junction bases: 4. Here the CDR3 DNA reads TGTGCCAGCAGCTTAGTTGCGGGAGGGAGCGAGCAGTACTTC. The encoded protein is CASSLVAGGSEQYF.

This chain links TRBV6-1 with TRBJ1-2; TRBD1 aligns across 12 bases. CDR3 length: 17 amino acids. The germline CDR1 and CDR2 sequences are MNHNS and SASEGT. V was pared by 4 bases and J by 3 bases, with 9 bases of the junction left unmatched. Here the CDR3 DNA reads TGTGCCAGCAGTGGCGGGACAGGGGGCCCCCCTTACTATGGCTACACCTTC. It encodes CASSGGTGGPPYYGYTF.

This chain links TRBV5-6 with TRBJ2-1; D is uncertain. The CDR3 is made up of 12 amino acids. Trimming cost V 3 bases and J 10 bases, with 11 bases left between them. From germline, CDR1 is SGHDT and CDR2 YYEEEE. The DNA for the CDR3 is TGTGCCAGCAGCTGGGTAGCCTCGGAGCAGTTCTTC. This sequence encodes CASSWVASEQFF.

The V and J genes are TRBV5-1 and TRBJ2-6; unclear D gene. Trimming shortened V by 6 bases and J by 4 bases, and 11 bases separated the two germline ends. Germline lookup yields CDR1 SGHRS and CDR2 YFSETQ. The CDR3 runs 14 residues. CDR3 region: CASTVSSGANVLTF. For the CDR3, the DNA is TGCGCCAGCACCGTAAGCTCAGGGGCCAACGTCCTGACTTTC.

The rearrangement joins TRBV19 to TRBJ2-7; 11 nucleotides align to TRBD2. CDR3 length equals 16 residues. CDR1 and CDR2 (germline): LNHDA, SQIVND (reference sequence). Losses at the gene ends were 4 bases for V and 3 bases for J; bases not matched to a gene: 8. CDR3 nucleotides: TGTGCCAGTAGTACCCATTCCGGGACTAGCGGCTACGAGCAGTACTTC. Translated, it gives CASSTHSGTSGYEQYF.

The chain is built from TRBV16 and TRBJ2-6, with 8 nucleotides matching TRBD2. J was trimmed by 4 bases and V by 1 base; bases with no gene match: 9. Germline values: CDR1 KGHSY, CDR2 FQNENV. This CDR3 has 18 amino acids. As DNA, the CDR3 is TGTGCCAGCAGCCAATTACGGGGGGGCGCCCTCGGGGCCAACGTCCTGACTTTC. It codes for CASSQLRGGALGANVLTF. The full variable domain, its missing parts supplied by reference TRBV16 and TRBJ2-6, is GEEVAQTPKHLVRGEGQKAKLYCAPIKGHSYVFWYQQVLKNEFKFLISFQNENVFDETGMPKERFSAKCLPNSPCSLEIQATKLEDSAVYFCASSQLRGGALGANVLTFGAGSRLTVL.

This clone appeared a few times. This sequence joins TRBV6-5 and TRBJ2-7; 7 bases are shared with TRBD2. This CDR3 has 14 residues. In germline, CDR1 is MNHEY, CDR2 SVGAGI. The J segment lost 4 bases and the V segment lost 6 bases, leaving 9 bases of the junction unmatched. CDR3 DNA: TGTGCCAGCAGGAACCAGCGGGGAATGTACGAGCAGTACTTC. Its translation: CASRNQRGMYEQYF.

CDR3 region: CASSFSGGSYNEQFF. In DNA, the CDR3 is TGTGCCAGCAGCTTTAGCGGGGGCTCCTACAATGAGCAGTTCTTC. The V call is TRBV7-2, the J call TRBJ2-1; 9 bases agree with TRBD2. Unmatched junction bases numbered 0, after V lost 3 bases and J lost 0 bases. The germline V gene has CDR1 SGHTA and CDR2 FQGNSA. The CDR3 is made up of 15 amino acids.

The J gene is TRBJ2-1, the V gene TRBV20-1; D call uncertain. Trimming removed 4 bases from V and 5 bases from J, with 3 bases in between. Germline values: CDR1 DFQATT, CDR2 SNEGSKA (reference sequence). The CDR3 spans 10 residues. CDR3 nucleotides: TGCAGTGCTAACAACAATGAGCAGTTCTTC. As protein: CSANNNEQFF.

This chain links TRBV28 with TRBJ2-7; TRBD2 matches 11 bases. Germline V gene lookup returns CDR1 MDHEN and CDR2 SYDVKM. After removal of 6 bases from V and 4 bases from J, the junction contained 8 bases not matched to a gene. The CDR3 has 15 amino acids. CDR3 in amino acids: CASSPLGLAVYEQYF. In DNA form, the CDR3 reads TGTGCCAGCAGCCCCCTGGGACTAGCGGTATACGAGCAGTACTTC.

The chain employs TRBV9 and TRBJ2-3; TRBD2 matches 10 bases. This CDR3 has 18 amino acids. CDR1 SGDLS and CDR2 YYNGEE come from the germline V gene. J gave up 2 bases and V 4 bases, and 13 bases lay outside the gene matches. The CDR3 reads CASSHRTTSGYITDTQYF. The CDR3 nucleotides are TGTGCCAGCAGCCATAGGACGACTAGCGGGTATATCACAGATACGCAGTATTTT.

V usage is TRBV28 and J usage is TRBJ2-5; 8 bases map to TRBD1. The CDR3 extends over 17 amino acids. The V gene end was trimmed by 5 bases and the J gene end by 5 bases; junction bases not matched to a gene: 16. The germline V gene encodes CDR1 MDHEN and CDR2 SYDVKM. In nucleotides, the CDR3 is TGTGCCAGCAGTCCAGGGGGCGAGGGACCTTCGTGGGAGACCCAGTACTTC. Translated, it gives CASSPGGEGPSWETQYF. The full variable domain, rest sourced from reference TRBV28 and TRBJ2-5, is DVKVTQSSRYLVKRTGEKVFLECVQDMDHENMFWYRQDPGLGLRLIYFSYDVKMKEKGDIPEGYSVSREKKERFSLILESASTNQTSMYLCASSPGGEGPSWETQYFGPGTRLLVL.

The chain is built from TRBV5-4 and TRBJ1-1; D remains unclear. V dropped 5 bases and J dropped 0 bases, with 11 bases sitting between them. The germline gives CDR1 SGHNT, CDR2 YYREEE (reference sequence). The CDR3 length is 14 residues. The CDR3 DNA follows: TGTGCCAGCAGAGTCGGAGAGATGAACACTGAAGCTTTCTTT. Protein: CASRVGEMNTEAFF.

A note on this clone: One end of the junction varies from germline; a read error may be responsible. The rearrangement links TRBV7-9 to TRBJ1-2; no firm D call. Germline V gives CDR1 SEHNR, CDR2 FQNEAQ (reference sequence). This CDR3 comprises 12 residues. This chain's CDR3 is CSSSPTGYGYTF. The CDR3 DNA is TGTTCCAGCAGCCCGACGGGCTATGGCTACACCTTC.

This clone has ten or more counts. This sequence joins TRBV5-1 and TRBJ2-7; the match to TRBD2 covers 8 bases. V lost 1 base to trimming and J lost 5 bases; unmatched junction nucleotides: 5. The CDR3 is 14 amino acids. The germline gives CDR1 SGHRS, CDR2 YFSETQ. In DNA, the CDR3 is TGCGCCAGCAGCTTGAGCGGGAGTCGACACGAGCAGTACTTC. Its protein product is CASSLSGSRHEQYF.

The chain employs TRBV5-1 and TRBJ2-2; 9 bases fit TRBD2. Germline V lookup: CDR1 SGHRS, CDR2 YFSETQ. The V gene end was trimmed by 5 bases and the J gene end by 2 bases; junction bases not matched to a gene: 7. CDR3 length: 16 residues. The CDR3 DNA is TGCGCCAGCAGACAACTAGCGGGCGGTAACACCGGGGAGCTGTTTTTT. Translated, it gives CASRQLAGGNTGELFF.

This rearrangement joins TRBV5-1 to TRBJ2-7, with 7 bases matching TRBD1. J was trimmed by 6 bases and V by 4 bases; bases with no gene match: 7. Germline CDR1 and CDR2: SGHRS and YFSETQ. There are 13 residues in the CDR3. In DNA form, the CDR3 reads TGCGCCAGCAGCGACCAAACAGGGGCCGAGCAGTACTTC. Protein: CASSDQTGAEQYF.

This rearrangement joins TRBV6-1 to TRBJ1-2; maybe TRBD1 (5 bases). V gave up 1 base and J gave up 4 bases, with 10 bases separating them. The germline gives CDR1 MNHNS, CDR2 SASEGT. The CDR3 length is 14 residues. The CDR3 nucleotides are TGTGCCAGCAGTGAAGAGTGGGGGGGCTATGGCTACACCTTC. Its protein product is CASSEEWGGYGYTF.